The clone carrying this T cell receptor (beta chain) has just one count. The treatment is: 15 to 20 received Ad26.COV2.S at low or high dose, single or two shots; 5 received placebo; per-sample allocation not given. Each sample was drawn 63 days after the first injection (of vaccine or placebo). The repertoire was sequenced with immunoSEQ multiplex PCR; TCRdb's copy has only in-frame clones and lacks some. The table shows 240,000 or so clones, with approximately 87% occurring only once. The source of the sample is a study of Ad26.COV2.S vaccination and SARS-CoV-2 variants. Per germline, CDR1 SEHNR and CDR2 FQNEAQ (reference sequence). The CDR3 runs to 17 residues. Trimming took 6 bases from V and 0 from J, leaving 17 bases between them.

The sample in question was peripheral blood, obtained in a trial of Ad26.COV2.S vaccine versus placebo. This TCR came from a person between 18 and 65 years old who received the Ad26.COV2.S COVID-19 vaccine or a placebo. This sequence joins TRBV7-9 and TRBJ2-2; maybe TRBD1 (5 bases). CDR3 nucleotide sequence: TGTGCCAGCAGACACATGGAGCAGGGCGCGAACACCGGGGAGCTGTTTTTT. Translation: CASRHMEQGANTGELFF.